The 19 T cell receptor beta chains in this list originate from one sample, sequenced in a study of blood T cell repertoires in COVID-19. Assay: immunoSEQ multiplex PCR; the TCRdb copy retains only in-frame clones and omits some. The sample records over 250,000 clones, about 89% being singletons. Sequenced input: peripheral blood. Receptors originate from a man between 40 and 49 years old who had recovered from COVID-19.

This CDR3 reads CASSVTSGSLTDTQYF. The CDR3 DNA sequence: TGTGCCAGCAGTGTGACTAGCGGGAGCTTGACAGATACGCAGTATTTT. The J gene is TRBJ2-3, the V gene TRBV6-1; TRBD2 agrees at 12 bases. Losses at the gene ends were 4 bases for V and 3 bases for J; bases not matched to a gene: 5. The germline gives CDR1 MNHNS, CDR2 SASEGT. The CDR3 loop spans 16 amino acids.

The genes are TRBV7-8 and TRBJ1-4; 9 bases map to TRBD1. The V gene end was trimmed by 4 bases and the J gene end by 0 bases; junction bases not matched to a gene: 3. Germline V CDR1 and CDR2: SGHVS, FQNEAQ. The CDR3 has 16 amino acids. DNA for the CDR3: TGTGCCAGCAGCTCTAGGGACAGGGCAACTAATGAAAAACTGTTTTTT. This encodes CASSSRDRATNEKLFF.

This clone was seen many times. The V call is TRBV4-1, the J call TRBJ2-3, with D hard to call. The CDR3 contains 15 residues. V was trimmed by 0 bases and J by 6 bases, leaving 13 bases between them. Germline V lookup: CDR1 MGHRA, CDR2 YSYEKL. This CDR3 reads CASSQDYRPQDTQYF. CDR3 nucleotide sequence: TGCGCCAGCAGCCAAGATTACAGACCTCAGGATACGCAGTATTTT.

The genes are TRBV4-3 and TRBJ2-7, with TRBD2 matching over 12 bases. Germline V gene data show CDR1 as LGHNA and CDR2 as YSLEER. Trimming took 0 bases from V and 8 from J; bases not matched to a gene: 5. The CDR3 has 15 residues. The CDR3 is CASSQELAGGRKQYF. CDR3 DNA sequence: TGCGCCAGCAGCCAAGAACTAGCGGGGGGCCGCAAGCAGTACTTC.

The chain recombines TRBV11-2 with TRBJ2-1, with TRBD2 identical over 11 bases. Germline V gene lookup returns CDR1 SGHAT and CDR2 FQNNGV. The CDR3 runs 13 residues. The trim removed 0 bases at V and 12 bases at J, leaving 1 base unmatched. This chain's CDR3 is CASSLETSGGQFF. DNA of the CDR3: TGTGCCAGCAGCTTAGAAACTAGCGGGGGGCAGTTCTTC.

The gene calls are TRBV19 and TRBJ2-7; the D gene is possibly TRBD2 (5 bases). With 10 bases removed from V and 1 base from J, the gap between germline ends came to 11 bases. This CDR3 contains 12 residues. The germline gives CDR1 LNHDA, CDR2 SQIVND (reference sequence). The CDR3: CATGPGSYEQYF. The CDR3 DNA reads TGTGCCACCGGGCCGGGGTCCTACGAGCAGTACTTC.

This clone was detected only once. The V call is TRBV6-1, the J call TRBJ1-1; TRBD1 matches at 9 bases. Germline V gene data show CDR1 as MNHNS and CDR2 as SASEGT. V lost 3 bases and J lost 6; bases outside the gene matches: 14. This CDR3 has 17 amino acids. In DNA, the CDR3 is TGTGCCAGCAGTGACCCTGTTGGACAGGGGAACGGTCCTGAAGCTTTCTTT. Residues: CASSDPVGQGNGPEAFF.

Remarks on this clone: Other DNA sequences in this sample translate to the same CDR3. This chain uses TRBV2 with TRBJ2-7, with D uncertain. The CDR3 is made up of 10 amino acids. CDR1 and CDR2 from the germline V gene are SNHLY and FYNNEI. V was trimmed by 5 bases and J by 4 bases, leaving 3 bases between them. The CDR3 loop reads CASSLYEQYF. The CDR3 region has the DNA TGTGCCAGCAGTTTATACGAGCAGTACTTC. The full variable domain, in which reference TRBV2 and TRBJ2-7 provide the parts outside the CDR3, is EPEVTQTPSHQVTQMGQEVILRCVPISNHLYFYWYRQILGQKVEFLVSFYNNEISEKSEIFDDQFSVERPDGSNFTLKIRSTKLEDSAMYFCASSLYEQYFGPGTRLTVT.

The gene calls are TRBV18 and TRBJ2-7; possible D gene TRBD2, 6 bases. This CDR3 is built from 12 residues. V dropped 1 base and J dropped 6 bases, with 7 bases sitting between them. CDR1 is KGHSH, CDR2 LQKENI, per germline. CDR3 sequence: CASSPLSGEQYF. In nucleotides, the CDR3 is TGTGCCAGCTCACCACTTAGCGGCGAGCAGTACTTC.

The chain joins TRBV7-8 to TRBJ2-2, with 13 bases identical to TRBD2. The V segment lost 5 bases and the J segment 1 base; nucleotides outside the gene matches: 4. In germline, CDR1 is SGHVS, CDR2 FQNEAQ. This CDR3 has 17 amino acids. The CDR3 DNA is TGTGCCAGCAGCAGCGGGACTAGCGGGATGAACACCGGGGAGCTGTTTTTT. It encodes CASSSGTSGMNTGELFF. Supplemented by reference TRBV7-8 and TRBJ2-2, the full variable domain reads GAGVSQSPRYKVAKRGQDVALRCDPISGHVSLFWYQQALGQGPEFLTYFQNEAQLDKSGLPSDRFFAERPEGSVSTLKIQRTQQEDSAVYLCASSSGTSGMNTGELFFGEGSRLTVL.

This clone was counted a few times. CDR3 nucleotides: TGTGCCAGCAGTGAAGCTGTCACTTTAAAACCCTACGAGCAGTACTTC. Protein: CASSEAVTLKPYEQYF. The chain carries TRBV6-1 and TRBJ2-7; D not resolved. Trimming pared 0 bases from V and 2 bases from J, leaving 14 bases between. The CDR3 totals 16 residues. The germline V gene has CDR1 MNHNS and CDR2 SASEGT.

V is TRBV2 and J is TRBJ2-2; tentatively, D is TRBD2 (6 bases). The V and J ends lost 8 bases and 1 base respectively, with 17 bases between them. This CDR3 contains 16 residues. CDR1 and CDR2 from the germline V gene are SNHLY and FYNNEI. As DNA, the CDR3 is TGTGCCAGCGTTTTTCCGGGACTCTGGAACACCGGGGAGCTGTTTTTT. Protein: CASVFPGLWNTGELFF.

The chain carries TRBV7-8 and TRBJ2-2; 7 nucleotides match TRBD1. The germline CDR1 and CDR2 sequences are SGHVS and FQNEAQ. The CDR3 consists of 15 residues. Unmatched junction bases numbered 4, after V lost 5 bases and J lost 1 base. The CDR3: CASSRTGVNTGELFF. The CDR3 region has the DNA TGTGCCAGCAGCCGAACAGGGGTGAACACCGGGGAGCTGTTTTTT.

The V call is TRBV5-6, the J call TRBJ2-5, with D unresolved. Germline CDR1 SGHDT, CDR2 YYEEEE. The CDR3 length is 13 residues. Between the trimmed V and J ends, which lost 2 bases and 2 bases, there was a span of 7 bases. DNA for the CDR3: TGTGCCAGCAGCTTTAACATACAAGAGACCCAGTACTTC. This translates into CASSFNIQETQYF.

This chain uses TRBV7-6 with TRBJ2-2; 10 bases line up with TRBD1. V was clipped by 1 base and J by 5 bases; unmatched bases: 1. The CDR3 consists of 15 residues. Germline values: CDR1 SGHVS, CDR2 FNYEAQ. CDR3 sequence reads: CASSLGQGATGELFF. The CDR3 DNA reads TGTGCCAGCAGCTTAGGACAGGGGGCGACCGGGGAGCTGTTTTTT.

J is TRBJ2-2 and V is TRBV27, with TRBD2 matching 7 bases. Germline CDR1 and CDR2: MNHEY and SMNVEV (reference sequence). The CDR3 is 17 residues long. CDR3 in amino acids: CASLSQMGVAGTGELFF. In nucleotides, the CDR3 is TGTGCGAGCTTATCGCAAATGGGGGTAGCGGGCACCGGGGAGCTGTTTTTT.

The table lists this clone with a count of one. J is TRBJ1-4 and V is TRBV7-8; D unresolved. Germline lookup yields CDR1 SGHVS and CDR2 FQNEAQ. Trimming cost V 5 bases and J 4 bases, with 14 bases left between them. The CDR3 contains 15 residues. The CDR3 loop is CASSLSTLDNEKLFF. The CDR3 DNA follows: TGTGCCAGCAGCCTGTCAACTCTTGATAATGAAAAACTGTTTTTT.

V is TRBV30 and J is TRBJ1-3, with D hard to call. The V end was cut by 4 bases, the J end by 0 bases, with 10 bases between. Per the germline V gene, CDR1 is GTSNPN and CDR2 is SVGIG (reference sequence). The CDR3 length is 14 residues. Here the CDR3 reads CAWTLGSSGNTIYF. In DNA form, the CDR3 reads TGTGCCTGGACTCTGGGGAGCTCTGGAAACACCATATATTTT.

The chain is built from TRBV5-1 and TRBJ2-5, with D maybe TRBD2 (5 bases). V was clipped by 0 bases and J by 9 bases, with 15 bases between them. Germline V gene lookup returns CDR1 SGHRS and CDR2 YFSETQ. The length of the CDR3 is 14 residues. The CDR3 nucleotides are TGCGCCAGCAGCTTGGCAGCGCCCCAGAGGGCCCAGTACTTC. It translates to CASSLAAPQRAQYF.